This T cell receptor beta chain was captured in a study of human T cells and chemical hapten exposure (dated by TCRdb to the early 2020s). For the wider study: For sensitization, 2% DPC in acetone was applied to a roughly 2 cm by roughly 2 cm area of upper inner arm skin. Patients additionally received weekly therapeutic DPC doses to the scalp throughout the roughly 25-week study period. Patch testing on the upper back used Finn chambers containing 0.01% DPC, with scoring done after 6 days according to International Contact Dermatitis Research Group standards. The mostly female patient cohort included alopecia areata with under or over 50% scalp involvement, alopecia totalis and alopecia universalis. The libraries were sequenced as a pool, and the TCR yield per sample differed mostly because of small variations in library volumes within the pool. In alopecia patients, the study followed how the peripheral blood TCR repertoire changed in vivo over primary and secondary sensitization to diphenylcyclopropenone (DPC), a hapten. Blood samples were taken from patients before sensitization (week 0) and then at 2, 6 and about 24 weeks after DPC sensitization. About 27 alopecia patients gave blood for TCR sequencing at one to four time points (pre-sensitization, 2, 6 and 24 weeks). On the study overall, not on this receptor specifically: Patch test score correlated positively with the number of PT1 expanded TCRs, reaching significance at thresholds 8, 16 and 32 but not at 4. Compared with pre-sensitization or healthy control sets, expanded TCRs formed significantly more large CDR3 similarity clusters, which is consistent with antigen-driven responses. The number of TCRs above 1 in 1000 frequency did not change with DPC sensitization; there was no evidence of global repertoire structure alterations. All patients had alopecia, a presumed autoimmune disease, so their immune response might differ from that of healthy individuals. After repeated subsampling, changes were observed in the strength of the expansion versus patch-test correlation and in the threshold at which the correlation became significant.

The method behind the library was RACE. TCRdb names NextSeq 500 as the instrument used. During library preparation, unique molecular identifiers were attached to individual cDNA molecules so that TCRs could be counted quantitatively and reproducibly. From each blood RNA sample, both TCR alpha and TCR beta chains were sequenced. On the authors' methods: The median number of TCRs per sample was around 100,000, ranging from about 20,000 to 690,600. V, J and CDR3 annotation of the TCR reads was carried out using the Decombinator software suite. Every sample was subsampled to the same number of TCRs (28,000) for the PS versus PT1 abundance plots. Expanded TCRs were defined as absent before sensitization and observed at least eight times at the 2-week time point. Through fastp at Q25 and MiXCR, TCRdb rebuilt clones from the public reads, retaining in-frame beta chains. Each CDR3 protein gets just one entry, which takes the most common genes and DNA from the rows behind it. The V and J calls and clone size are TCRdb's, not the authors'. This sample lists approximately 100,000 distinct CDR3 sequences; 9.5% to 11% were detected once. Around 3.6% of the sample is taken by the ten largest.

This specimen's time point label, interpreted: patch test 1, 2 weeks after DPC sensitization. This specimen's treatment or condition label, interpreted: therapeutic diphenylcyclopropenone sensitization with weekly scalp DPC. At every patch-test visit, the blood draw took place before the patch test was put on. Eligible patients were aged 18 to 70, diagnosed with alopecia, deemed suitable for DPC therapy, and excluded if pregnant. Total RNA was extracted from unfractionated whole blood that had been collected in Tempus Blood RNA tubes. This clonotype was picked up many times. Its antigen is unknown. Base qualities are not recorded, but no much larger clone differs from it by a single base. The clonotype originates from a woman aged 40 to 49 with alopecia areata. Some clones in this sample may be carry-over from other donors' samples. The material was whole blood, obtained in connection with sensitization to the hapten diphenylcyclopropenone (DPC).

The CDR3 region reads CASSVAPTNTEAFF. The DNA sequence is TGTGCCAGCAGCGTAGCACCCACGAACACTGAAGCTTTCTTT. Rearrangement joined TRBV9 to TRBJ1-1, with the D gene call left open. The CDR3 runs 14 residues from the cysteine to the phenylalanine. Only the CDR3 portion is preserved as DNA: 42 bases, with reading frame beginning at the first base. Trimming costs V 0 bases and J 1 base, and their ends lie 7 bases apart. The germline V gene provides CDR1 SGDLS and CDR2 YYNGEE.